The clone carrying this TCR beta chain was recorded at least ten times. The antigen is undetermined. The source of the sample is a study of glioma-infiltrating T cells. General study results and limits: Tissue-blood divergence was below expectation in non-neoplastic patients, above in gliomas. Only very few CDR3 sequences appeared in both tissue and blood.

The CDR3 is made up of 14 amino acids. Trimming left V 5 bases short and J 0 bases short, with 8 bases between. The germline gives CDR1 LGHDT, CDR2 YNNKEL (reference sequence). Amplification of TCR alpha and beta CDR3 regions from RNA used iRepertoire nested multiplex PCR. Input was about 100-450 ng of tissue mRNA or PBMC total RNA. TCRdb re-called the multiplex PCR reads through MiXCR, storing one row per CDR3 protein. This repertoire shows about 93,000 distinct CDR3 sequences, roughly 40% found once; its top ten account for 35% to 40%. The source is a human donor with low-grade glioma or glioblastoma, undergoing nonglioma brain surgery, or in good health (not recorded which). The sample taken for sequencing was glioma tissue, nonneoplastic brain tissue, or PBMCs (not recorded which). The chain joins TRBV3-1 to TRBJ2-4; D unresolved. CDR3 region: CASSLKGAKNIQYF. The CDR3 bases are TGTGCCAGCAGCTTAAAGGGAGCCAAAAACATTCAGTACTTC.